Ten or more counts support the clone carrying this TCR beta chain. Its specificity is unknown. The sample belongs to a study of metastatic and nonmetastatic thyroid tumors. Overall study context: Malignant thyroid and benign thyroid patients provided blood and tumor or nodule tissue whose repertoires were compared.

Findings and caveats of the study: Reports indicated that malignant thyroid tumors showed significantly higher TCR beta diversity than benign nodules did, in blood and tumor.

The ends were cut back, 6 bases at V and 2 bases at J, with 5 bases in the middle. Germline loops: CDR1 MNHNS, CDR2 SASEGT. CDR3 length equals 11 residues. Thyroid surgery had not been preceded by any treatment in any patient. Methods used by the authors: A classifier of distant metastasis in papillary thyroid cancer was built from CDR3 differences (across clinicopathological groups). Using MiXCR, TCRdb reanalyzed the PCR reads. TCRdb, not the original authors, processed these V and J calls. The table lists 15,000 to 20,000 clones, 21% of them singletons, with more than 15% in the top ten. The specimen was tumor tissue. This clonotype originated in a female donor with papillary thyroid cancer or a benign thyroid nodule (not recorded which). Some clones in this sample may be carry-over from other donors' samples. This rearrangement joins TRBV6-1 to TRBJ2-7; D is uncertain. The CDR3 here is CASSMTYEQYF. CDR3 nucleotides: TGTGCCAGCAGCATGACCTACGAGCAGTACTTC.